Included here is one TCR beta chain sequence, with context. This sample stems from a study of T cell responses to AZD1222 COVID-19 vaccine. There are 14 residues in the CDR3. Per germline, CDR1 MGHRA and CDR2 YSYEKL. V lost 1 base to trimming and J lost 8 bases, with 13 bases between them. Clones were sequenced by immunoSEQ multiplex PCR, and TCRdb holds only the in-frame ones, with some missing. The top ten clones hold under 1.5% of a sample with 75,000 to 85,000 clones, roughly 90% of them seen once. This TCR was sampled from an adult who received the AZD1222 COVID-19 vaccine. The input for sequencing was peripheral blood, taken 28 days after the second AZD1222 dose. The V and J genes are TRBV4-1 and TRBJ2-3; tentative D call: TRBD2 (6 bases). The DNA for the CDR3 is TGCGCCAGCAGCCAAGGTTGGGGGGACGGTACGCAGTATTTT. The encoded protein is CASSQGWGDGTQYF.